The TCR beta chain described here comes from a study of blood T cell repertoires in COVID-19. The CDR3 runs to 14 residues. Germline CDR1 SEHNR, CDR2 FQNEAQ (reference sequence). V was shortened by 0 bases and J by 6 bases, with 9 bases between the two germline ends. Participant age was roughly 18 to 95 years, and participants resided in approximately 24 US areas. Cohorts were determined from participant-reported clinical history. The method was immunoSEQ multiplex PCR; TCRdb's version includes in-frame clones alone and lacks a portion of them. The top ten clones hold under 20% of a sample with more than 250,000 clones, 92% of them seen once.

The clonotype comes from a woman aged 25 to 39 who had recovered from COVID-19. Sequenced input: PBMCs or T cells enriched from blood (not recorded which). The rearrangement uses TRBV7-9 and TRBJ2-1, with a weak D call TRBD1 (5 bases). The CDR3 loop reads CASSLAGPSNEQFF. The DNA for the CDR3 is TGTGCCAGCAGCTTAGCGGGGCCTAGCAATGAGCAGTTCTTC.